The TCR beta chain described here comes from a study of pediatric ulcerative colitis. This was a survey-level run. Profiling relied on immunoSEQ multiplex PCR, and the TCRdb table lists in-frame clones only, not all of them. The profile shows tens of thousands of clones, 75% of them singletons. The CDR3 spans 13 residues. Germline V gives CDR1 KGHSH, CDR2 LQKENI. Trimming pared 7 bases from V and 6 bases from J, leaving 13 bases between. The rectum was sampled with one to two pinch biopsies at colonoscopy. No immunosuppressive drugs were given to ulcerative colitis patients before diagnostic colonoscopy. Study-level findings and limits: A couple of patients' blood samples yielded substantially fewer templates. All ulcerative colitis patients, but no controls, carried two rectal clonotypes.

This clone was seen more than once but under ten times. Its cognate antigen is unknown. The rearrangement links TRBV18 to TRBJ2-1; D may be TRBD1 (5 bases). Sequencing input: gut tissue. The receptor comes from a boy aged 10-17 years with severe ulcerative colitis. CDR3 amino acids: CASFHRQSNEQFF. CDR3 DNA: TGTGCCAGCTTCCATAGACAGTCCAATGAGCAGTTCTTC.